A single sample is the source of the 27 T cell receptor beta chains below, sequenced in a study of a mutant IDH1 vaccine in newly diagnosed glioma. Sequenced by immunoSEQ multiplex PCR; TCRdb stores in-frame clones only, minus some. The table shows 55,000 to 65,000 clones, with about four fifths occurring only once. These receptors lack a known antigen. Time point defined: week 11, during vaccination. In the vaccine, a single dose held 300 ug of the mutant IDH1 20-mer peptide, along with topical imiquimod. Sequencing used PBMCs, obtained from a glioma patient whose treatment included an IDH1 peptide vaccine. These receptors were collected from a man aged 25-45 years with glioma.

The rearrangement links TRBV28 to TRBJ1-4; TRBD1 matches 8 bases. Per germline, CDR1 MDHEN and CDR2 SYDVKM. The CDR3 spans 16 residues. With 5 bases clipped from V and 0 bases from J, the junction kept 5 bases outside the gene matches. The CDR3 DNA reads as TGTGCCAGCAGTGTTAAACAGGGGGCAACTAATGAAAAACTGTTTTTT. It encodes CASSVKQGATNEKLFF.

V gene TRBV7-9 combines with J gene TRBJ1-2; no clear D. Between the trimmed V and J ends, which lost 1 base and 2 bases, there was a span of 11 bases. Germline CDR1 SEHNR, CDR2 FQNEAQ (reference sequence). CDR3 length equals 15 residues. CDR3 sequence reads: CASSLGTDYNYGYTF. The CDR3, as DNA: TGTGCCAGCAGCTTAGGGACGGACTACAACTATGGCTACACCTTC. Looking up the rest from reference TRBV7-9 and TRBJ1-2 gives the full variable domain: DTGVSQNPRHKITKRGQNVTFRCDPISEHNRLYWYRQTLGQGPEFLTYFQNEAQLEKSRLLSDRFSAERPKGSFSTLEIQRTEQGDSAMYLCASSLGTDYNYGYTFGSGTRLTVV.

The chain has TRBV5-5 and TRBJ2-7; 7 nucleotides match TRBD1. Germline V gene data show CDR1 as SGHKS and CDR2 as YYEKEE (reference sequence). After removal of 5 bases from V and 4 bases from J, the junction contained 12 bases not matched to a gene. The CDR3 extends over 15 amino acids. The CDR3 protein is CASRFYSGGLYEQYF. DNA of the CDR3: TGTGCCAGCAGATTCTATTCAGGGGGTTTGTACGAGCAGTACTTC. The whole variable domain, filled in from reference TRBV5-5 and TRBJ2-7, reads DAGVTQSPTHLIKTRGQQVTLRCSPISGHKSVSWYQQVLGQGPQFIFQYYEKEERGRGNFPDRFSARQFPNYSSELNVNALLLGDSALYLCASRFYSGGLYEQYFGPGTRLTVT.

The V and J genes are TRBV6-1 and TRBJ1-4, with 9 bases lining up with TRBD1. The CDR3 is 16 residues long. Losses at the gene ends were 3 bases for V and 5 bases for J; bases not matched to a gene: 7. The germline CDR1 and CDR2 sequences are MNHNS and SASEGT. CDR3 sequence: CASSESTGGFNEKLFF. CDR3 nucleotides: TGTGCCAGCAGTGAGTCCACAGGGGGCTTCAATGAAAAACTGTTTTTT.

This clone was seen only a few times. V gene TRBV7-9 combines with J gene TRBJ2-2, with D possibly TRBD2 on 6 matching bases. The CDR3 extends over 14 amino acids. CDR1 is SEHNR and CDR2 is FQNEAQ in the germline V gene (reference sequence). The V end was cut by 5 bases, the J end by 2 bases, with 9 bases between. The CDR3 region has the DNA TGTGCCAGCAGCGTTAGCGGAAACACCGGGGAGCTGTTTTTT. Its translation: CASSVSGNTGELFF.

This clone came up a few times. The rearrangement joins TRBV29-1 to TRBJ1-2, with 9 positions matching TRBD1. V shed 3 bases, J shed 8 bases, and the junction held 16 bases outside the gene matches. The V gene's germline CDR1 is SQVTM and CDR2 ANQGSEA. This CDR3 comprises 16 residues. The CDR3 bases are TGCAGCGTTGAGGAGGGGGTGAGGACAGGGGTGTTCGGCTACACCTTC. Amino acids: CSVEEGVRTGVFGYTF.

This clone was counted only a few times. The chain links TRBV5-4 to TRBJ2-2, with 9 bases identical to TRBD2. This CDR3 region has 15 residues. The germline V gene encodes CDR1 SGHNT and CDR2 YYREEE (reference sequence). V lost 3 bases to trimming and J lost 5 bases; unmatched junction nucleotides: 5. CDR3 loop: CASSWGLAKTGELFF. As DNA, the CDR3 is TGTGCCAGCAGCTGGGGACTAGCCAAGACCGGGGAGCTGTTTTTT.

The rearrangement uses TRBV19 and TRBJ1-5; D gene uncertain. The germline V gene encodes CDR1 LNHDA and CDR2 SQIVND (reference sequence). The CDR3 consists of 14 residues. V lost 0 bases and J 6 bases, leaving 9 bases between the germline ends. The CDR3 DNA reads as TGTGCCAGTAGTATAGATCCCGGGGTTCAGCCCCAGCATTTT. As protein: CASSIDPGVQPQHF.

The rearrangement links TRBV11-2 to TRBJ2-7, with 7 bases fitting TRBD1. This CDR3 has 15 amino acids. The germline gives CDR1 SGHAT, CDR2 FQNNGV. J lost 1 base, V lost 1 base, and 4 bases had no gene match. This CDR3 is CASSLVWDSSYEQYF. For the CDR3, the DNA is TGTGCCAGCAGCTTAGTGTGGGACAGTTCCTACGAGCAGTACTTC.

The gene calls are TRBV6-1 and TRBJ2-5, with no clear D. The germline gives CDR1 MNHNS, CDR2 SASEGT. The CDR3 runs to 14 residues. V shed 4 bases and J shed 2 bases, with 11 bases lying between them. The CDR3 DNA reads TGTGCCAGCAGTGTCAGCACACTTCAAGAGACCCAGTACTTC. Its translation: CASSVSTLQETQYF.

The CDR3 nucleotides read TGTGCCAGCAGCTACTGGGCGGGACAGGGTTTTGAAGCTTTCTTT. This encodes CASSYWAGQGFEAFF. This chain joins TRBV5-5 and TRBJ1-1; 9 nucleotides agree with TRBD1. The CDR3 runs to 15 residues. Germline loops: CDR1 SGHKS, CDR2 YYEKEE (reference sequence). Trimming at V came to 3 bases and at J to 7 bases, leaving 10 bases not matched to a gene.

This clone has just a few counts. The rearrangement links TRBV5-4 to TRBJ2-7; D may be TRBD2 (6 bases). V lost 4 bases and J 2 bases, leaving 16 bases between the germline ends. This CDR3 region has 15 residues. CDR1 is SGHNT and CDR2 is YYREEE in the germline V gene (reference sequence). The CDR3 loop is CASSPTPGLTYEQYF. As DNA, the CDR3 is TGTGCCAGCAGCCCAACTCCGGGACTTACCTACGAGCAGTACTTC. The full variable domain, its missing parts supplied by reference TRBV5-4 and TRBJ2-7, is ETGVTQSPTHLIKTRGQQVTLRCSSQSGHNTVSWYQQALGQGPQFIFQYYREEENGRGNFPPRFSGLQFPNYSSELNVNALELDDSALYLCASSPTPGLTYEQYFGPGTRLTVT.

The gene calls are TRBV19 and TRBJ2-6; D gene uncertain. The ends were cut back, 0 bases at V and 0 bases at J, with 6 bases in the middle. CDR3 length equals 16 residues. CDR1 and CDR2 from the germline V gene are LNHDA and SQIVND (reference sequence). In DNA, the CDR3 is TGTGCCAGTAGTATAGATGCAGGCTCTGGGGCCAACGTCCTGACTTTC. Translating it yields CASSIDAGSGANVLTF.

This sequence joins TRBV2 and TRBJ2-2, with 10 bases that match TRBD2. J gave up 3 bases and V 4 bases, and 8 bases lay outside the gene matches. This CDR3 comprises 17 residues. Germline CDR1 and CDR2: SNHLY and FYNNEI. The CDR3 sequence: CASSVGAGGPYTGELFF. The CDR3, as DNA: TGTGCCAGCAGTGTGGGAGCGGGGGGGCCGTACACCGGGGAGCTGTTTTTT.

This clone was seen a few times. This chain links TRBV7-7 with TRBJ1-1; no firm D call. V lost 5 bases and J 4 bases, leaving 11 bases between the germline ends. CDR3 length: 13 residues. From germline, CDR1 is SSHAT and CDR2 FNYEAQ (reference sequence). For the CDR3, the DNA is TGTGCCAGCAGCGGAGCCGGTATCACTGAAGCTTTCTTT. It translates to CASSGAGITEAFF.

The chain links TRBV2 to TRBJ2-6; 9 bases line up with TRBD1. Germline CDR1 SNHLY, CDR2 FYNNEI. The CDR3 totals 16 residues. V was pared by 7 bases and J by 4 bases, with 8 bases of the junction left unmatched. The CDR3 bases are TGTGCCAGCATACGGGACAGGGTATCAGGGGCCAACGTCCTGACTTTC. Translated: CASIRDRVSGANVLTF. The full variable domain, in which reference TRBV2 and TRBJ2-6 provide the parts outside the CDR3, is EPEVTQTPSHQVTQMGQEVILRCVPISNHLYFYWYRQILGQKVEFLVSFYNNEISEKSEIFDDQFSVERPDGSNFTLKIRSTKLEDSAMYFCASIRDRVSGANVLTFGAGSRLTVL.

This chain joins TRBV28 and TRBJ2-7, with D possibly TRBD1 on 6 matching bases. CDR3 length: 15 residues. The V gene lost 5 bases and the J gene lost 3 bases, with 17 bases spanning the gap. CDR1 is MDHEN and CDR2 is SYDVKM in the germline V gene. CDR3 sequence (DNA): TGTGCCAGCAGTGCTACAGGGAATATACACTACGAGCAGTACTTC. Amino acid sequence: CASSATGNIHYEQYF.

The chain employs TRBV11-2 and TRBJ2-3; 8 bases are a match to TRBD1. Per the germline V gene, CDR1 is SGHAT and CDR2 is FQNNGV. V trimming: 5 bases; J trimming: 3 bases; junction bases outside the gene matches: 4. This CDR3 contains 14 residues. The CDR3 loop is CASSTRTGTDTQYF. CDR3 nucleotides: TGTGCCAGCAGCACCCGGACAGGGACAGATACGCAGTATTTT.

V usage is TRBV28 and J usage is TRBJ2-5; TRBD2 matches at 12 bases. Germline loops: CDR1 MDHEN, CDR2 SYDVKM. CDR3 size: 18 residues. The junction had 15 bases not matched to a gene; V was cut back by 6 bases and J by 4 bases. The DNA of the CDR3 is TGTGCCAGCAGCCAAGGAAGAGGGCCGGGACTAGCGGGAGAGACCCAGTACTTC. Translated, it gives CASSQGRGPGLAGETQYF.

The rearrangement uses TRBV20-1 and TRBJ2-7, with D unresolved. The CDR3 is 10 amino acids. In germline, CDR1 is DFQATT, CDR2 SNEGSKA (reference sequence). The V and J ends lost 7 bases and 5 bases respectively, with 9 bases between them. The CDR3 DNA is TGCAGTGTGGACGAGAACGAGCAGTACTTC. It encodes CSVDENEQYF.

The chain employs TRBV19 and TRBJ1-1; the match to TRBD1 covers 7 bases. The CDR3 is 15 residues long. The V gene's germline CDR1 is LNHDA and CDR2 SQIVND (reference sequence). V shed 6 bases, J shed 5 bases, and the junction held 12 bases outside the gene matches. The CDR3 spells CASSNPDRRGTEAFF. The CDR3 nucleotides read TGTGCCAGTAGCAACCCGGACAGGCGGGGGACTGAAGCTTTCTTT. The full variable domain, completed using reference TRBV19 and TRBJ1-1, is DGGITQSPKYLFRKEGQNVTLSCEQNLNHDAMYWYRQDPGQGLRLIYYSQIVNDFQKGDIAEGYSVSREKKESFPLTVTSAQKNPTAFYLCASSNPDRRGTEAFFGQGTRLTVV.

The chain recombines TRBV7-2 with TRBJ1-3; 7 bases line up with TRBD1. J gave up 4 bases and V 1 base, and 1 base lay outside the gene matches. Per the germline V gene, CDR1 is SGHTA and CDR2 is FQGNSA. CDR3 length: 14 amino acids. The CDR3: CASSLDRGGNTIYF. CDR3 coding DNA: TGTGCCAGCAGCTTAGACAGGGGAGGAAACACCATATATTTT. Together with reference TRBV7-2 and TRBJ1-3, the CDR3 gives the full variable domain: GAGVSQSPSNKVTEKGKDVELRCDPISGHTALYWYRQSLGQGLEFLIYFQGNSAPDKSGLPSDRFSAERTGGSVSTLTIQRTQQEDSAVYLCASSLDRGGNTIYFGEGSWLTVV.

This chain uses TRBV5-1 with TRBJ1-3; 8 bases align to TRBD1. CDR3 length: 15 residues. Germline loops: CDR1 SGHRS, CDR2 YFSETQ. V lost 0 bases, J lost 4 bases, and 3 bases stayed unmatched. This CDR3 reads CASSLAQGDGNTIYF. The CDR3 bases are TGCGCCAGCAGCTTGGCACAGGGGGACGGAAACACCATATATTTT.

V is TRBV7-9 and J is TRBJ2-1; TRBD2 might be the D (6 bases). Germline CDR1 is SEHNR and CDR2 is FQNEAQ (reference sequence). V was shortened by 2 bases and J by 8 bases, with 16 bases between the two germline ends. The CDR3 contains 15 residues. The CDR3 DNA reads TGTGCCAGCAGCTTACGAGCTGCAAGGGAGGATGAGCAGTTCTTC. Its protein product is CASSLRAAREDEQFF.

The V call is TRBV19, the J call TRBJ1-2; D gene uncertain. The CDR3 totals 14 residues. Germline lookup yields CDR1 LNHDA and CDR2 SQIVND (reference sequence). The germline V and J ends were trimmed by 7 bases and 2 bases, with 14 bases remaining between them. CDR3 protein: CASNPSRANYGYTF. As DNA, the CDR3 is TGTGCCAGTAACCCAAGCCGTGCCAACTATGGCTACACCTTC.

The table lists this clone with a count of one. Germline is not matched at one junction end, which may reflect a read error. Other DNA sequences in the sample encode the same CDR3. J is TRBJ1-1 and V is TRBV30; D unclear. CDR3 length equals 12 residues. The germline V gene encodes CDR1 GTSNPN and CDR2 SVGIG (reference sequence). CDR3 bases: TGTGCCTGGTCTTTGATGAACACTGAAGCTTTCTTC. Protein: CAWSLMNTEAFF.

The chain is built from TRBV2 and TRBJ2-7; tentative D call: TRBD2 (6 bases). CDR1 and CDR2 from the germline V gene are SNHLY and FYNNEI. CDR3 size: 13 residues. V was cut by 6 bases and J by 6 bases, with 15 bases left in between. CDR3 bases: TGTGCCAGCAGGTCGGAGGGGTGGCGCGAGCAGTACTTC. This gives the protein CASRSEGWREQYF.